This passage covers 27 T cell receptor beta chains from one sample sequenced in a study of T cells expressing NK-cell markers. Reprocessing the 5' RACE reads, TCRdb reports a single entry for every CDR3 protein and omits DNA. Recorded for this sample: some 440,000 distinct CDR3 sequences. Sequencing used blood T cells: a sorted CD56 or NKG2C T cell subset, CD4+ or CD8+ T cells, or bulk PBMC T cells (not recorded which). The source of these receptors is a woman aged 50 to 60 in good health.

The gene calls are TRBV3-1 and TRBJ2-1. CDR3 length: 13 amino acids. Germline lookup yields CDR1 LGHDT and CDR2 YNNKEL (reference sequence). The CDR3 protein is CASSQPTRNEQFF.

The chain employs TRBV2 and TRBJ1-4. The CDR3 totals 14 residues. CDR1 is SNHLY, CDR2 FYNNEI, per germline. CDR3 loop: CASSELGLNEKLFF. Combining the CDR3 with reference TRBV2 and TRBJ1-4 gives the whole variable domain EPEVTQTPSHQVTQMGQEVILRCVPISNHLYFYWYRQILGQKVEFLVSFYNNEISEKSEIFDDQFSVERPDGSNFTLKIRSTKLEDSAMYFCASSELGLNEKLFFGSGTQLSVL.

This chain joins TRBV11-3 and TRBJ2-1; TCRdb calls TRBD2, which cannot be checked without DNA. Germline values: CDR1 SGHNT, CDR2 YENEEA. This CDR3 spans 15 amino acids. CDR3: CASRELVSPNNEQFF.

V is TRBV12-3 or TRBV12-4 and J is TRBJ2-1; TCRdb's D gene call, TRBD1, goes unchecked for lack of DNA. The length of the CDR3 is 16 residues. The CDR3 region is CASSFFALGAYNEQFF.

V is TRBV7-9 and J is TRBJ2-1; TCRdb's assignment of TRBD2 cannot be checked, as there is no DNA. This CDR3 has 17 amino acids. Germline CDR1 SEHNR, CDR2 FQNEAQ (reference sequence). The CDR3 sequence: CASSPRSGLAPFLGQFF.

This chain uses TRBV7-9 with TRBJ1-5; TCRdb gives TRBD1 as the D gene, but with no DNA this cannot be confirmed. Germline values: CDR1 SEHNR, CDR2 FQNEAQ (reference sequence). There are 16 residues in the CDR3. CDR3 loop: CASSLVSRGSNQPQHF.

V is TRBV20-1 and J is TRBJ1-5. The CDR3 extends over 15 amino acids. Per the germline V gene, CDR1 is DFQATT and CDR2 is SNEGSKA (reference sequence). CDR3 in amino acids: CSARDGSFGNQPQHF.

V is TRBV28 and J is TRBJ2-5; TCRdb proposes TRBD1, but this gene call is untestable without DNA. Germline V lookup: CDR1 MDHEN, CDR2 SYDVKM. The CDR3 extends over 14 amino acids. CDR3 loop: CASSPRQGQETQYF.

The chain has TRBV2 and TRBJ2-1. This CDR3 contains 15 residues. Germline CDR1 reads SNHLY; CDR2 reads FYNNEI. The CDR3 loop is CASSVGGSSPNEQFF.

V is TRBV11-2 and J is TRBJ2-3; TCRdb proposes TRBD2, but this gene call is untestable without DNA. The length of the CDR3 is 16 residues. Germline values: CDR1 SGHAT, CDR2 FQNNGV. This CDR3 reads CASRLKTGVPTDTQYF.

The V gene is TRBV4-1, the J gene TRBJ1-3; TCRdb gives TRBD1 as the D gene, but with no DNA this cannot be confirmed. This CDR3 has 15 residues. The V gene's germline CDR1 is MGHRA and CDR2 YSYEKL. This chain's CDR3 is CASSQVVTAGNTIYF.

This chain links TRBV7-2 with TRBJ2-1; without DNA, the TCRdb call of TRBD1 cannot be checked. Germline CDR1 is SGHTA and CDR2 is FQGNSA. The CDR3 length is 14 residues. CDR3 in amino acids: CASSLVQGRNEQFF.

V and J are TRBV12-3 or TRBV12-4 and TRBJ2-1. The CDR3 has 14 residues. CDR3 in amino acids: CASRVQSSYNEQFF.

The chain combines TRBV6-1 with TRBJ2-1; TCRdb lists TRBD2, though no DNA is available to test this call. The germline gives CDR1 MNHNS, CDR2 SASEGT. The CDR3 consists of 17 residues. This CDR3 reads CASSGPTSPAAYNEQFF.

The J gene is TRBJ2-5, the V gene TRBV12-3 or TRBV12-4; the D call from TCRdb, TRBD1, cannot be confirmed without DNA. The CDR3 extends over 16 amino acids. The CDR3 reads CASRVGQTFPQETQYF.

CDR3 sequence reads: CASRDPGDEKLFF. The V and J genes are TRBV12-3 or TRBV12-4 and TRBJ1-4. This CDR3 region has 13 residues.

The V call is TRBV14, the J call TRBJ2-6. Germline values: CDR1 SGHDN, CDR2 FVKESK. CDR3 length: 16 amino acids. This chain's CDR3 is CASSQAGGSGANVLTF.

The genes are TRBV11-2 and TRBJ2-7; TCRdb gives TRBD1 as the D gene, but with no DNA this cannot be confirmed. Germline V gene data show CDR1 as SGHAT and CDR2 as FQNNGV. The CDR3 is 15 amino acids. CDR3 sequence: CASSLRVGGAYEQYF.

V is TRBV11-2 and J is TRBJ1-6; TCRdb's D call of TRBD1 is untestable without DNA. The germline CDR1 and CDR2 sequences are SGHAT and FQNNGV. The CDR3 totals 16 residues. This CDR3 is CASSLRSDSFNSPLHF.

V gene TRBV7-2 combines with J gene TRBJ2-2; there is no DNA to check the TCRdb D call of TRBD2. The length of the CDR3 is 20 residues. Germline assignment: CDR1 SGHTA and CDR2 FQGNSA. CDR3 residues: CASSLFPTSRWASNTGELFF.

The chain is built from TRBV20-1 and TRBJ2-5; TCRdb's D call, TRBD2, is unchecked because there is no DNA. The CDR3 has 15 amino acids. Germline values: CDR1 DFQATT, CDR2 SNEGSKA (reference sequence). Here the CDR3 reads CSAKYSGSFGETQYF.

The chain links TRBV6-2 or TRBV6-3 to TRBJ2-1; the D gene TCRdb calls, TRBD2, cannot be checked with no DNA. There are 15 residues in the CDR3. Looked up from germline, CDR1 is MNHEY and CDR2 is SVGEGT. The CDR3 protein is CASRPTSGRGHEQFF.

This rearrangement joins TRBV20-1 to TRBJ2-4; TCRdb's D call of TRBD1 is untestable without DNA. The CDR3 is made up of 14 amino acids. The germline CDR1 and CDR2 sequences are DFQATT and SNEGSKA (reference sequence). The CDR3 here is CSAREVPGRGIQYF.

This chain joins TRBV4-1 and TRBJ2-3; TCRdb proposes TRBD1, but this gene call is untestable without DNA. The germline CDR1 and CDR2 sequences are MGHRA and YSYEKL. This CDR3 is 16 amino acids long. CDR3: CASSQAGQGALDTQYF.

V and J are TRBV25-1 and TRBJ2-7; TCRdb designates TRBD1, a call that cannot be tested without DNA. Germline lookup yields CDR1 MGHDK and CDR2 SYGVNS. CDR3 length: 11 residues. The chain's CDR3 is CASSALYEQYF.

J is TRBJ2-2 and V is TRBV28; TCRdb lists TRBD2, though no DNA is available to test this call. Per the germline V gene, CDR1 is MDHEN and CDR2 is SYDVKM. The CDR3 sequence is 14 residues long. This chain's CDR3 is CASSFPSRGGELFF. The variable domain in full, completed from reference TRBV28 and TRBJ2-2, reads DVKVTQSSRYLVKRTGEKVFLECVQDMDHENMFWYRQDPGLGLRLIYFSYDVKMKEKGDIPEGYSVSREKKERFSLILESASTNQTSMYLCASSFPSRGGELFFGEGSRLTVL.

This chain links TRBV12-3 or TRBV12-4 with TRBJ2-3; TCRdb selects TRBD2, and the lack of DNA leaves this call unchecked. The CDR3 has 19 amino acids. This CDR3 is CASSLGLAGAGRATDTQYF.